This T cell receptor (beta chain) was captured by sequencing in a study of blood T cell repertoires in COVID-19. On the study more broadly: The study drew acute and convalescent COVID-19 samples from the United States, Italy and Spain. Nucleic acid was either cDNA or gDNA, and it came from T cells, B-cell-depleted T cells, or PBMCs.

Cohorts were assigned according to the clinical history that participants reported. Under the authors' procedure: Scientists estimated how many nucleated cells there were by amplifying reference gene primers. Assay used: immunoSEQ multiplex PCR; TCRdb lists only in-frame clones, some missing. The V and J calls and clone size come from that table; D and trimming were worked out from the DNA. The repertoire has about 440,000 clones, nearly 90% of them found once; the top ten carry about 2.1%. Looked up from germline, CDR1 is MNHEY and CDR2 is SVGEGT. Losses at the gene ends were 3 bases for V and 2 bases for J; bases not matched to a gene: 4. The CDR3 is 16 amino acids.

Sequenced input: PBMCs or T cells enriched from blood (not recorded which). The J gene is TRBJ2-1, the V gene TRBV6-2 or TRBV6-3; TRBD2 agrees at 10 bases. This clonotype was sampled from a woman younger than 30 with acute COVID-19. CDR3 nucleotide sequence: TGTGCCAGCAGTTATAGCGGGGGGCCAACCTACAATGAGCAGTTCTTC. Translation gives CASSYSGGPTYNEQFF.